The 22 T cell receptor beta chains below come from one sample, sequenced in a study of technical replicates of blood from a few donors. Some clones are missing from TCRdb's copy, which holds only in-frame ones; the method was immunoSEQ multiplex PCR. Among approximately 87,000 clones, 91% were seen once, and the ten largest hold roughly 0.37%. The sample taken for sequencing was T cells isolated from PBMCs. All receptors come from a human donor in good health. Some clones in this sample may be carry-over from other donors' samples.

The chain uses TRBV6-5 and TRBJ2-1, with TRBD2 matching over 8 bases. Looked up from germline, CDR1 is MNHEY and CDR2 is SVGAGI. V dropped 7 bases and J dropped 6; count of bases not matched to a gene: 5. The CDR3 spans 13 residues. CDR3: CASTYAGGNEQFF. CDR3 in DNA: TGTGCCAGCACCTATGCGGGGGGCAATGAGCAGTTCTTC.

This clone is a singleton in its sample. The V and J genes are TRBV28 and TRBJ1-3; 10 bases are shared with TRBD1. J lost 4 bases, V lost 5 bases, and 5 bases had no gene match. The CDR3 length is 15 residues. The germline gives CDR1 MDHEN, CDR2 SYDVKM. The CDR3 DNA sequence: TGTGCCAGCAGTGCTGGGACAGGGGCCGGAAACACCATATATTTT. As protein: CASSAGTGAGNTIYF.

The V call is TRBV2, the J call TRBJ2-3; 8 nucleotides agree with TRBD2. V trimming: 6 bases; J trimming: 0 bases; junction bases outside the gene matches: 5. CDR3 size: 15 residues. Germline V gene data show CDR1 as SNHLY and CDR2 as FYNNEI. This CDR3 reads CASRVRTSSTDTQYF. CDR3 in DNA: TGTGCCAGCAGGGTCCGGACTAGCAGCACAGATACGCAGTATTTT.

The chain joins TRBV9 to TRBJ2-1; maybe TRBD1 (6 bases). This CDR3 spans 13 amino acids. The germline CDR1 and CDR2 sequences are SGDLS and YYNGEE. V dropped 0 bases and J dropped 7 bases, with 8 bases sitting between them. The CDR3 DNA reads as TGTGCCAGCAGCGTAGGGGGGCGTAATGAGCAGTTCTTC. This gives the protein CASSVGGRNEQFF.

The rearrangement joins TRBV11-3 to TRBJ2-1; 13 nucleotides align to TRBD2. J gave up 13 bases and V 5 bases, and 8 bases lay outside the gene matches. The CDR3 covers 14 residues. Looked up from germline, CDR1 is SGHNT and CDR2 is YENEEA. In DNA form, the CDR3 reads TGTGCCAGCAGCGTACCGGGACTAGCGGGATTCCAGTTCTTC. This gives the protein CASSVPGLAGFQFF.

V is TRBV11-2 and J is TRBJ1-1; no firm D call. The V end was cut by 5 bases, the J end by 1 base, with 14 bases between. The CDR3 runs 15 residues. The germline V gene encodes CDR1 SGHAT and CDR2 FQNNGV. The CDR3 nucleotides read TGTGCCAGCAGCAGCTACCGAGACTGGAACACTGAAGCTTTCTTT. This translates into CASSSYRDWNTEAFF.

The chain couples TRBV2 to TRBJ2-7; a possible D gene is TRBD1 (6 bases). This CDR3 region has 14 residues. Germline values: CDR1 SNHLY, CDR2 FYNNEI. With 8 bases removed from V and 1 base from J, the gap between germline ends came to 15 bases. The CDR3 DNA is TGTGCCAGCTTCGGACAGTTCGGATCCTACGAGCAGTACTTC. Translation: CASFGQFGSYEQYF.

This clone was seen once. The CDR3 coding sequence is TGTGCCAGCAGTTTACCAGGAGGGGGCGGCGGTGAAGCTTTCTTT. This sequence encodes CASSLPGGGGGEAFF. The chain couples TRBV28 to TRBJ1-1; 7 bases match TRBD1. The CDR3 consists of 15 residues. Germline CDR1 and CDR2: MDHEN and SYDVKM. V was clipped by 2 bases and J by 7 bases; unmatched bases: 10.

This clone has only a few counts. This chain uses TRBV5-6 with TRBJ1-1; maybe TRBD1 (5 bases). Germline V gene data show CDR1 as SGHDT and CDR2 as YYEEEE. CDR3 length: 14 residues. Trimming took 1 base from V and 7 from J, leaving 14 bases between them. CDR3 residues: CASSLWSGGDEAFF. In DNA, the CDR3 is TGTGCCAGCAGCTTGTGGTCGGGAGGGGATGAAGCTTTCTTT.

The chain uses TRBV11-3 and TRBJ2-7, with 7 nucleotides matching TRBD1. The CDR3 has 15 amino acids. With 4 bases clipped from V and 4 bases from J, the junction kept 10 bases outside the gene matches. Per the germline V gene, CDR1 is SGHNT and CDR2 is YENEEA. In DNA, the CDR3 is TGTGCCAGCAGCTCCCCCTTAGGGACAGATTACGAGCAGTACTTC. It yields the protein CASSSPLGTDYEQYF.

The chain is built from TRBV9 and TRBJ2-1; no reliable D call. Trimming cost V 1 base and J 5 bases, with 4 bases left between them. Germline-derived CDR1 and CDR2 are SGDLS and YYNGEE. The CDR3 runs to 12 residues. In DNA, the CDR3 is TGTGCCAGCAGCGTATTAAACAATGAGCAGTTCTTC. This encodes CASSVLNNEQFF.

This chain links TRBV18 with TRBJ2-1, with 8 bases lining up with TRBD1. The J segment lost 8 bases and the V segment lost 4 bases, leaving 4 bases of the junction unmatched. There are 13 residues in the CDR3. The germline V gene has CDR1 KGHSH and CDR2 LQKENI. CDR3 amino acids: CASSLGQADEQFF. The CDR3 DNA sequence: TGTGCCAGCTCACTGGGACAGGCCGATGAGCAGTTCTTC.

This sequence joins TRBV6-1 and TRBJ2-1; no firm D call. Germline CDR1 MNHNS, CDR2 SASEGT. This CDR3 has 14 amino acids. Deletions cut 0 bases from V and 8 bases from J, with 11 bases between. As DNA, the CDR3 is TGTGCCAGCAGTGAAGCCCCTCTTAATGATGAGCAGTTCTTC. It encodes CASSEAPLNDEQFF.

The chain combines TRBV4-1 with TRBJ2-2, with D perhaps TRBD1 (5 bases). This CDR3 spans 16 amino acids. The germline CDR1 and CDR2 sequences are MGHRA and YSYEKL. V gave up 0 bases and J gave up 5 bases, with 13 bases separating them. CDR3 DNA sequence: TGCGCCAGCAGCCAAGATAGTCAGGGTTGGACCGGGGAGCTGTTTTTT. Its translation: CASSQDSQGWTGELFF.

The rearrangement joins TRBV7-9 to TRBJ1-4, with 7 bases lining up with TRBD1. Losses at the gene ends were 5 bases for V and 8 bases for J; bases not matched to a gene: 8. CDR1 is SEHNR, CDR2 FQNEAQ, per germline (reference sequence). This CDR3 comprises 14 residues. The DNA for the CDR3 is TGTGCCAGCAGCATCCCGACCAGGGGGGAAAAACTGTTTTTT. Amino acid sequence: CASSIPTRGEKLFF.

V usage is TRBV9 and J usage is TRBJ2-1, with 8 positions matching TRBD2. The CDR3 extends over 16 amino acids. V was clipped by 0 bases and J by 8 bases; unmatched bases: 10. Germline CDR1 reads SGDLS; CDR2 reads YYNGEE. CDR3 amino acids: CASSVATSGRIDEQFF. CDR3 coding DNA: TGTGCCAGCAGCGTAGCTACCAGCGGGAGAATCGATGAGCAGTTCTTC.

The chain is built from TRBV7-9 and TRBJ2-7; 13 nucleotides agree with TRBD2. The CDR3 extends over 14 amino acids. Germline V gene lookup returns CDR1 SEHNR and CDR2 FQNEAQ (reference sequence). Losses at the gene ends were 4 bases for V and 4 bases for J; bases not matched to a gene: 1. This CDR3 is CASSSGLAGYEQYF. The CDR3 DNA reads TGTGCCAGCAGCTCGGGACTAGCGGGATACGAGCAGTACTTC.

The chain combines TRBV5-4 with TRBJ2-7; a weak D match, TRBD1 (6 bases). CDR1 SGHNT and CDR2 YYREEE come from the germline V gene (reference sequence). V was shortened by 0 bases and J by 7 bases, with 14 bases between the two germline ends. The length of the CDR3 is 14 residues. The CDR3 sequence is CASSLGQGQGEQYF. CDR3 nucleotide sequence: TGTGCCAGCAGCTTGGGGCAGGGGCAAGGAGAGCAGTACTTC. The full variable domain, with the rest looked up from reference TRBV5-4 and TRBJ2-7, is ETGVTQSPTHLIKTRGQQVTLRCSSQSGHNTVSWYQQALGQGPQFIFQYYREEENGRGNFPPRFSGLQFPNYSSELNVNALELDDSALYLCASSLGQGQGEQYFGPGTRLTVT.

This clone was seen a single time. CDR3 sequence: CASSEGWAEIKQYF. CDR3 coding DNA: TGTGCCAGCAGTGAAGGGTGGGCAGAGATCAAGCAGTACTTC. This chain links TRBV6-1 with TRBJ2-7; D not resolved. This CDR3 has 14 residues. Germline CDR1 and CDR2: MNHNS and SASEGT. V dropped 1 base and J dropped 8 bases, with 15 bases sitting between them.

The V gene is TRBV6-1, the J gene TRBJ2-7, with 8 bases lining up with TRBD1. The germline CDR1 and CDR2 sequences are MNHNS and SASEGT. The CDR3 consists of 14 residues. After removal of 4 bases from V and 3 bases from J, the junction contained 5 bases not matched to a gene. The chain's CDR3 is CASSGGTGFYEQYF. CDR3 in DNA: TGTGCCAGCAGTGGCGGGACAGGTTTCTACGAGCAGTACTTC.

The chain carries TRBV15 and TRBJ2-2; 7 nucleotides agree with TRBD2. Germline CDR1 reads LNHNV; CDR2 reads YYDKDF (reference sequence). The ends lost 5 bases at V and 4 bases at J; junction bases unmatched: 4. The CDR3 loop spans 14 amino acids. The CDR3 is CATSRGEGTGELFF. The CDR3 nucleotides read TGTGCCACCAGCCGGGGGGAGGGCACCGGGGAGCTGTTTTTT.

The rearrangement uses TRBV19 and TRBJ1-1; possibly TRBD1 for D (6 bases). CDR1 and CDR2 from the germline V gene are LNHDA and SQIVND (reference sequence). V gave up 3 bases and J gave up 2 bases, with 13 bases separating them. The CDR3 loop spans 15 amino acids. DNA of the CDR3: TGTGCCAGTAGTATCCAAGGGACACTTAACACTGAAGCTTTCTTT. The encoded protein is CASSIQGTLNTEAFF.